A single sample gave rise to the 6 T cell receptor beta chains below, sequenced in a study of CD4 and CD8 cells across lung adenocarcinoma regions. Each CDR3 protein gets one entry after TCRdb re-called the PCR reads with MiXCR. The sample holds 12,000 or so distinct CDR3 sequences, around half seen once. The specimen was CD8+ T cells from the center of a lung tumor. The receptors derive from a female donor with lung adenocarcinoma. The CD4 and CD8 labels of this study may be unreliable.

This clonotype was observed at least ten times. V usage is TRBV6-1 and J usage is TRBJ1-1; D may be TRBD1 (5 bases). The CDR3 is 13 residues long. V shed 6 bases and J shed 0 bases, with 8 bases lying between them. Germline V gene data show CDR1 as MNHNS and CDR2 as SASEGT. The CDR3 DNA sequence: TGTGCCAGCAGCAGGGACGTGAACACTGAAGCTTTCTTT. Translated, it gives CASSRDVNTEAFF.

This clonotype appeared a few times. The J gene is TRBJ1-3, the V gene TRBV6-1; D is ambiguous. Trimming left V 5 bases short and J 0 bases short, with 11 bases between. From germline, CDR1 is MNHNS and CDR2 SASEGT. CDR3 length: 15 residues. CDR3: CASSPGWSSGNTIYF. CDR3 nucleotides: TGTGCCAGCAGTCCCGGGTGGAGCTCTGGAAACACCATATATTTT.

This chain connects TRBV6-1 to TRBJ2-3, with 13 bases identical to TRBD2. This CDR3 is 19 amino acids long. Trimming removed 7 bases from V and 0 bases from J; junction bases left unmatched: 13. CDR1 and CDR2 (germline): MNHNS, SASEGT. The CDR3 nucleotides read TGTGCCAGCACCTCCGCGGGACTAGCGGGGATAACTAGCACAGATACGCAGTATTTT. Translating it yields CASTSAGLAGITSTDTQYF.

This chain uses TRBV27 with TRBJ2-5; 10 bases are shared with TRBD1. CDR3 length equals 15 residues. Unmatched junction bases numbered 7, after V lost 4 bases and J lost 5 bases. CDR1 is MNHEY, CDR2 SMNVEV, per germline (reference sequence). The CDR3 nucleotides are TGTGCCAGCAGTTCGGACAGGGGGTATGGGGAGACCCAGTACTTC. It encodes CASSSDRGYGETQYF.

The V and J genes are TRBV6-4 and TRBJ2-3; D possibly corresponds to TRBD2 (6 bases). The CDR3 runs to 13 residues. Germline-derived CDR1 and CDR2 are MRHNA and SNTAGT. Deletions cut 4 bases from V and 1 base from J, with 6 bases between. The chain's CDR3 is CASSAGGTDTQYF. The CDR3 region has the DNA TGTGCCAGCAGTGCGGGAGGCACAGATACGCAGTATTTT.

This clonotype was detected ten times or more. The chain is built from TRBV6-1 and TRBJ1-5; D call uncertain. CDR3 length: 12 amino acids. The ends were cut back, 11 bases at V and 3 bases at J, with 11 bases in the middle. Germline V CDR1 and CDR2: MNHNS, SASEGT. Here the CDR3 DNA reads TGTGCCGGAAGCGGGGTCAATCAGCCCCAGCATTTT. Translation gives CAGSGVNQPQHF.